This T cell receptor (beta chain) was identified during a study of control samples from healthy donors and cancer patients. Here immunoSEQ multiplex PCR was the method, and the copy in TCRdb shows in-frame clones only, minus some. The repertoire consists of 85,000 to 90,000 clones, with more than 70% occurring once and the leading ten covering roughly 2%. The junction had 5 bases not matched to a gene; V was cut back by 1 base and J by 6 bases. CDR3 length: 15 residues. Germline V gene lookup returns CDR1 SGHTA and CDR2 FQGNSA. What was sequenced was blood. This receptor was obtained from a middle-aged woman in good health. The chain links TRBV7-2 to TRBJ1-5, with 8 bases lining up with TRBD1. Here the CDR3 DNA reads TGTGCCAGCAGCTTAGTAGGACAGGGAGTTCAGCCCCAGCATTTT. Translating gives CASSLVGQGVQPQHF.